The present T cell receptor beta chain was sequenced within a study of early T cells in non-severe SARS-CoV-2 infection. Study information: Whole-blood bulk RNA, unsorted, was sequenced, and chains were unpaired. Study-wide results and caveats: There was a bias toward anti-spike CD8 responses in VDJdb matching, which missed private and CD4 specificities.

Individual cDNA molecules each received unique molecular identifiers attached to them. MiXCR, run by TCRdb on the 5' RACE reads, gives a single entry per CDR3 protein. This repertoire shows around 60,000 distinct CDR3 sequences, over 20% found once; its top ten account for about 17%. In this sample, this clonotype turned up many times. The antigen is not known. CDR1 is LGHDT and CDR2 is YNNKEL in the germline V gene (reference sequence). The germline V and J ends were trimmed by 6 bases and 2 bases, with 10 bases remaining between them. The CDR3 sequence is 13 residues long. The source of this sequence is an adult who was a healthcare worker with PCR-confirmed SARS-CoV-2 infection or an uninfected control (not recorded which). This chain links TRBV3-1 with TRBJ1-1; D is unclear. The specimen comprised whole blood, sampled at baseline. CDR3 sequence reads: CASSYDHNTEAFF. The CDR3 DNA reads TGTGCCAGCAGTTATGACCACAACACTGAAGCTTTCTTT.